This paragraph covers one T cell receptor beta chain sequence. Its cognate antigen has yet to be identified. No much larger clonotype is one base removed from it; base qualities were not supplied. The sample's treatment or condition label is to be understood as: allogeneic hematopoietic cell transplantation with graft depleted of TCRalphabeta T cells and CD19 B cells. Transplant recipients were children who received TCRalphabeta/CD19-depleted allogeneic hematopoietic cell grafts. The germline V end is reduced by 5 bases and the J end by 7 bases; junction bases left unmatched: 16. The germline V gene (reference sequence) specifies DFQATT as CDR1 and SNEGSKA as CDR2. The CDR3 has 16 amino acids, counting the end cysteine and phenylalanine. The only DNA kept is the CDR3, 48 bases in frame from the first base. The data belong to a study of T-cell reconstitution after alpha-beta-depleted transplantation in children (dated by TCRdb to about 2016). The study in broad terms: Using TCR repertoire profiling, the study followed T-cell immune reconstitution in a quantitative way in children after TCRalphabeta/CD19-depleted allogeneic hematopoietic cell transplantation. Results and caveats for the whole study, not just this receptor: In some patients, the high TCRbeta diversity seen at day 60 was put down to recipient T cells and intrathymic progenitors that had survived conditioning. Apparently early alphabetaT-cell count recovery about two months after transplant reportedly relied on only several hundred rapidly expanded clones derived from non-depleted graft cells. Over subsequent months, a decline in hyperexpanded clone frequencies was noted, and after one year, T-cell counts and TCRbeta diversity were mostly ascribed to newly produced T cells.

Library preparation used PCR. Sequencing was performed on an Illumina HiSeq 2500. Molecular barcoding was employed in the preparation of TCR libraries, with unique molecular identifiers being used to normalize TCRbeta repertoire quantification. TCRdb trimmed the raw reads at Q25, called clones with MiXCR and kept productive beta chains. Identical CDR3 protein sequences are pooled into one entry, listed with their most common genes and DNA. The sample table shows more than 200,000 distinct CDR3 sequences, and about 25% are seen once. The biggest ten clones account for roughly 2.6% of the sample. The sample was PBMCs, taken before TCRalphabeta/CD19-depleted stem cell transplant. The rearrangement combines TRBV20-1 with TRBJ2-1, with 8 middle bases fitting TRBD2. The sequence was collected from a girl aged 2 to 10 with Fanconi anemia, due to receive a stem cell transplant. The bases are TGCAGTGCTTGCGACGCCATGAGCGGGGGAGGGAATGAGCAGTTCTTC. Translation gives CSACDAMSGGGNEQFF.